The source of this T cell receptor beta chain is a study of radiotherapy plus CTLA-4 blockade in lung cancer. Repertoires were generated with immunoSEQ multiplex PCR, while TCRdb's copy carries only in-frame clones and drops some. The sample comprises some 40,000 clones, 79% of which are singletons, and 20% to 30% rests with the top ten. This CDR3 is built from 14 residues. Germline V gene sequence: CDR1 LNHDA, CDR2 SQIVND (reference sequence). Between the trimmed V and J ends, which lost 3 bases and 7 bases, there was a span of 13 bases. This sample comprised peripheral blood, obtained from a patient treated with radiotherapy plus ipilimumab. The chain uses TRBV19 and TRBJ1-5, with D perhaps TRBD1 (6 bases). This clonotype originated in a human donor with non-small cell lung cancer that progressed on radiotherapy plus ipilimumab. The CDR3: CASSINARGQPQHF. Written as DNA, the CDR3 is TGTGCCAGTAGTATTAACGCCAGGGGACAGCCCCAGCATTTT.